These T cell receptor beta chains were read from a single sample in a study of blood T cell repertoires in COVID-19. Repertoires were generated with immunoSEQ multiplex PCR, while TCRdb's copy carries only in-frame clones and drops some. In the table there are approximately 100,000 clones, over 70% of which are singletons. What was sequenced was peripheral blood. The receptors were sampled from a man between 70 and 80 years old with acute or convalescent COVID-19. CDR3s include the opening cysteine and the closing phenylalanine or tryptophan. D genes are given only for firm matches. Size tells how often a clone was seen (once, few, many) or the class of an expanded clone, and some rows leave it out.

J gene,D gene,V gene,clone size,CDR3 protein,CDR3 DNA
TRBJ1-4,TRBD1,TRBV5-1,.,CASSFNQGAIEKLFF,TGCGCCAGCAGCTTTAACCAGGGGGCGATTGAAAAACTGTTTTTT
TRBJ1-2,TRBD1,TRBV9,.,CASSVGQGAVVGYTF,TGTGCCAGCAGCGTAGGGCAGGGGGCGGTAGTAGGCTACACCTTC
TRBJ2-1,TRBD2,TRBV5-1,.,CASSLLAGDSEQFF,TGCGCCAGCAGCTTGCTCGCGGGAGATAGTGAGCAGTTCTTC
TRBJ2-1,TRBD1,TRBV18,.,CASSPPGQYNEQFF,TGTGCCAGCTCACCACCGGGACAGTACAATGAGCAGTTCTTC
TRBJ1-1,.,TRBV6-5,.,CASSSRVRLLPEAFF,TGTGCCAGTAGCTCCCGGGTCCGCCTTCTCCCTGAAGCTTTCTTT
TRBJ1-2,.,TRBV30,.,CARRLESYTF,TGTGCCCGGAGGCTGGAGAGCTACACCTTC
TRBJ2-1,.,TRBV11-3,.,CASSLGDNNEQFF,TGTGCCAGCAGCTTAGGAGACAACAATGAGCAGTTCTTC
TRBJ2-1,.,TRBV5-1,few,CASSLLSGYNEQFF,TGCGCCAGCAGCTTACTTTCGGGGTACAATGAGCAGTTCTTC
TRBJ1-5,.,TRBV19,.,CASSVRQAGNQPQHF,TGTGCCAGTAGTGTTCGACAGGCTGGCAATCAGCCCCAGCATTTT
TRBJ2-5,.,TRBV30,.,CAWSQGRVTQETQYF,TGTGCCTGGAGTCAGGGGAGGGTAACTCAAGAGACCCAGTACTTC
TRBJ1-1,.,TRBV30,.,CAWSLGYNTEAFF,TGTGCCTGGAGTCTAGGATATAACACTGAAGCTTTCTTT
TRBJ1-1,.,TRBV19,.,CASSITEGTEAFF,TGTGCCAGTAGTATAACCGAGGGCACTGAAGCTTTCTTT
TRBJ1-6,.,TRBV4-2,.,CASSQEGAVSGNSPLHF,TGTGCCAGCAGCCAAGAGGGGGCGGTCTCGGGAAATTCACCCCTCCACTTT
TRBJ1-4,.,TRBV28,many,CASSLGGVGNEKLFF,TGTGCCAGCAGTTTAGGGGGGGTCGGGAATGAAAAACTGTTTTTT
TRBJ2-7,.,TRBV5-1,.,CASSSIYEQYF,TGCGCCAGCAGCTCCATTTACGAGCAGTACTTC
TRBJ1-6,.,TRBV19,few,CASSRGSSYNSPLHF,TGTGCCAGTAGCCGCGGGAGTTCCTATAATTCACCCCTCCACTTT
TRBJ2-2,TRBD2,TRBV7-9,.,CASSSLAGETGELFF,TGTGCCAGCAGCTCGCTAGCGGGAGAAACCGGGGAGCTGTTTTTT
TRBJ2-7,.,TRBV4-1,.,CASSQESVGLYEQYF,TGCGCCAGCAGCCAAGAGTCAGTGGGGCTCTACGAGCAGTACTTC
TRBJ1-1,.,TRBV5-8,.,CASSYAGLGGEAFF,TGTGCCAGCAGCTATGCGGGCCTGGGAGGAGAAGCTTTCTTT
TRBJ2-5,TRBD2,TRBV27,.,CASSLSGLAGPWVETQYF,TGTGCCAGCAGTTTATCGGGACTAGCGGGGCCCTGGGTGGAGACCCAGTACTTC
TRBJ2-5,.,TRBV5-6,.,CASSLVTGETQYF,TGTGCCAGCAGCTTAGTTACAGGAGAGACCCAGTACTTC
TRBJ1-5,TRBD1,TRBV9,.,CASSASTGMNQPQHF,TGTGCCAGCAGCGCCTCGACAGGGATGAATCAGCCCCAGCATTTT
TRBJ1-4,.,TRBV7-2,.,CASSLSRADEKLFF,TGTGCCAGCAGCTTAAGCAGGGCGGACGAAAAACTGTTTTTT
TRBJ2-7,.,TRBV7-6,.,CASSLAPEGAVYEQYF,TGTGCCAGCAGCTTGGCCCCGGAGGGGGCGGTCTACGAGCAGTACTTC
TRBJ1-2,.,TRBV7-2,.,CASTVGPRGGYTF,TGTGCCAGCACCGTCGGACCCAGGGGTGGCTACACCTTC
TRBJ2-5,TRBD2,TRBV28,.,CASSPRLAAQETQYF,TGTGCCAGCAGTCCCCGACTAGCGGCCCAAGAGACCCAGTACTTC
TRBJ1-4,TRBD1,TRBV3-1/TRBV3-2,.,CASSHTGGANEKLFF,TGTGCCAGCAGCCATACAGGGGGCGCGAATGAAAAACTGTTTTTT
TRBJ1-5,.,TRBV15,.,CATSREGVRDNQPQHF,TGTGCCACCAGCAGAGAAGGGGTTAGGGACAATCAGCCCCAGCATTTT
TRBJ1-5,TRBD1,TRBV18,.,CASSLGQGSNQPQHF,TGTGCCAGCTCACTGGGACAGGGGAGCAATCAGCCCCAGCATTTT
TRBJ2-5,.,TRBV5-6,few,CASTPPSQEETQYF,TGTGCCAGCACCCCCCCGAGCCAAGAAGAGACCCAGTACTTC
TRBJ2-7,TRBD1,TRBV5-1,.,CASSPGGAYEQYF,TGCGCCAGCAGCCCAGGGGGAGCCTACGAGCAGTACTTC
TRBJ2-7,.,TRBV7-6,few,CASSSPGYEQYF,TGTGCCAGCAGCTCACCAGGGTACGAGCAGTACTTC
TRBJ1-1,.,TRBV30,.,CAWNYRGFTEAFF,TGTGCCTGGAACTATCGGGGTTTCACTGAAGCTTTCTTT
TRBJ2-5,TRBD2,TRBV3-1/TRBV3-2,.,CASSQAPGGGRAEGRETQYF,TGTGCCAGCAGCCAAGCTCCGGGGGGCGGGAGGGCCGAGGGACGAGAGACCCAGTACTTC
TRBJ2-6,TRBD1,TRBV7-3,.,CASSLEGQGAGANVLTF,TGTGCCAGCAGCTTAGAGGGACAGGGCGCTGGGGCCAACGTCCTGACTTTC
TRBJ2-1,.,TRBV7-2,.,CASSGVLGYNEQFF,TGTGCCAGCAGCGGGGTACTAGGGTACAATGAGCAGTTCTTC
TRBJ1-6,.,TRBV27,.,CATRRRGPPLHF,TGTGCCACCCGACGCAGGGGACCACCCCTCCACTTT
TRBJ1-1,.,TRBV6-1,.,CASSEAGSGGTEAFF,TGTGCCAGCAGTGAAGCGGGGTCAGGAGGAACTGAAGCTTTCTTT
TRBJ2-5,.,TRBV11-1,once,CASSLEPAVETQYF,TGTGCCAGCAGCTTAGAGCCAGCGGTGGAGACCCAGTACTTC
TRBJ2-3,TRBD1,TRBV19,.,CASKNRGQKDTQYF,TGTGCCAGTAAAAACAGGGGGCAGAAAGATACGCAGTATTTT
TRBJ2-7,TRBD2,TRBV30,once,CAWSGLAGAPETYEQYF,TGTGCCTGGAGTGGACTAGCGGGAGCTCCGGAAACCTACGAGCAGTACTTC